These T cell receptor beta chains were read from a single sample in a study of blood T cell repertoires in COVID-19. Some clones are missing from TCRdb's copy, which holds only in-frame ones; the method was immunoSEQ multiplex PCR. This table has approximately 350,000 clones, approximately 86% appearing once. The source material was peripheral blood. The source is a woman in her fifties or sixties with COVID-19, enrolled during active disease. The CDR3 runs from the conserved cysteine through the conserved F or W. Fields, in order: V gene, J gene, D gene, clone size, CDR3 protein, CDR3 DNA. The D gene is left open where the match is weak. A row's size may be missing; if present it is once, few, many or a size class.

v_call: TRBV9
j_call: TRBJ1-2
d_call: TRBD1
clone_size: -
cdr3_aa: CASSPRGDSQYGYTF
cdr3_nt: TGTGCCAGCAGCCCACGAGGGGACAGCCAATATGGCTACACCTTC

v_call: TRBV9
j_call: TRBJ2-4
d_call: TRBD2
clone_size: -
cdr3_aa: CASSMGGRGGPRDIQYF
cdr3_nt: TGTGCCAGCTCAATGGGAGGACGGGGGGGCCCGAGAGACATTCAGTACTTC

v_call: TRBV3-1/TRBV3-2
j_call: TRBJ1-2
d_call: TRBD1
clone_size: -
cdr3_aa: CASSQVATGDPFF
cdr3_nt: TGTGCCAGCAGCCAAGTCGCGACAGGGGACCCATTCTTC

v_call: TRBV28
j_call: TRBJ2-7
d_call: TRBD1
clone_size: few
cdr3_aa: CASSSSSGTGAHEQYF
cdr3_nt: TGTGCCAGCAGTTCGTCATCCGGGACAGGGGCCCACGAGCAGTACTTC

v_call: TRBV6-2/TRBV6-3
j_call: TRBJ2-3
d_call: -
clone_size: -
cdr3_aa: CASSSSRAPSTDTQYF
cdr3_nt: TGTGCCAGCAGTTCCTCGCGGGCGCCGAGCACAGATACGCAGTATTTT

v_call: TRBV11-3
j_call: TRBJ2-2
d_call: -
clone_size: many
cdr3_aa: CASSPHSGLDTGELFF
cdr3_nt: TGTGCCAGCAGCCCACATAGCGGTTTGGACACCGGGGAGCTGTTTTTT

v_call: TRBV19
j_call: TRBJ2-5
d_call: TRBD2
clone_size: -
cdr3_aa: CASWGGGETQYF
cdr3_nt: TGTGCCAGTTGGGGGGGTGGAGAGACCCAGTACTTC

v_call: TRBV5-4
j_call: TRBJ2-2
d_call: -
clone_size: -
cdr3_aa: CASSRMTERNTGELFF
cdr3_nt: TGTGCCAGCAGCCGAATGACAGAAAGAAACACCGGGGAGCTGTTTTTT

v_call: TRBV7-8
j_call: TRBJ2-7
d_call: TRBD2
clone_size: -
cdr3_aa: CASSLGLAGHSYEQYF
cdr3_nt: TGTGCCAGCAGCTTAGGGCTAGCGGGGCACTCCTACGAGCAGTACTTC

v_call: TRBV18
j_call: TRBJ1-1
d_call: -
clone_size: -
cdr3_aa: CASSPQGWDTEAFF
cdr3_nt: TGTGCCAGCTCACCACAGGGGTGGGACACTGAAGCTTTCTTT

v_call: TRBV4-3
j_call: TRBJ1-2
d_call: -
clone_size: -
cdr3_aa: CASSPVGRGADYGYTF
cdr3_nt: TGCGCCAGCAGCCCCGTAGGCCGGGGGGCGGACTATGGCTACACCTTC

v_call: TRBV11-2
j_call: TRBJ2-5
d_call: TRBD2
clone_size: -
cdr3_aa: CASSLGGAGGKTQYF
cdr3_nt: TGTGCCAGCAGCTTAGGGGGAGCGGGGGGAAAGACCCAGTACTTC

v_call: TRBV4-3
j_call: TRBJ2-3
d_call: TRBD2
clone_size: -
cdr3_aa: CASSPQLPERGGSAGDTQYF
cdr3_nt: TGCGCCAGCAGCCCTCAGCTCCCGGAGCGGGGGGGATCCGCGGGAGATACGCAGTATTTT

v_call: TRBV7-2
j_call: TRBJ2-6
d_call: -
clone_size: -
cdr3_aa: CASSLQGQGFGANVLTF
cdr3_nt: TGTGCCAGCAGCCTTCAGGGGCAGGGCTTTGGGGCCAACGTCCTGACTTTC

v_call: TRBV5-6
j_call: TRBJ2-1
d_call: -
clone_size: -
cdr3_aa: CASSAWYGGSYNEQFF
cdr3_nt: TGTGCCAGCAGCGCCTGGTACGGGGGTTCCTACAATGAGCAGTTCTTC

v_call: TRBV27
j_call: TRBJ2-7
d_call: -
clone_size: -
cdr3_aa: CASSPTRSSYEQYF
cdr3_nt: TGTGCCAGCAGCCCTACTAGGAGCTCCTACGAGCAGTACTTC